These 27 T cell receptor beta chains were sequenced from one sample in a study of monozygotic twins with inflammatory bowel disease. One entry per CDR3 protein, without DNA, is what TCRdb gives after re-calling the 5' RACE reads. This sample carries a few hundred thousand distinct CDR3 sequences, with roughly 5.3% going to the ten biggest clones. Sequencing used blood. The receptors here all came from a human donor with ulcerative colitis or Crohn's disease, or a healthy co-twin of an affected twin (not recorded which).

V usage is TRBV6-1 and J usage is TRBJ2-7; lacking DNA, the TRBD1 call made by TCRdb goes unchecked. Germline loops: CDR1 MNHNS, CDR2 SASEGT. CDR3 length: 14 amino acids. This chain's CDR3 is CASSGQGGSGEQYF.

V gene TRBV7-6 combines with J gene TRBJ2-7; TCRdb gives TRBD2 as the D gene, but with no DNA this cannot be confirmed. From germline, CDR1 is SGHVS and CDR2 FNYEAQ. The CDR3 has 15 residues. The CDR3 spells CASSLRLSSPYEQYF.

This sequence joins TRBV6-2 or TRBV6-3 and TRBJ2-7; the D call from TCRdb, TRBD2, cannot be confirmed without DNA. The CDR3 spans 16 residues. Per the germline V gene, CDR1 is MNHEY and CDR2 is SVGEGT. This CDR3 is CASSYLPGYHRYEQYF.

The chain links TRBV28 to TRBJ2-7; TCRdb calls TRBD1, which cannot be checked without DNA. In germline, CDR1 is MDHEN, CDR2 SYDVKM. This CDR3 is 14 amino acids long. CDR3 amino acids: CASRGTGGRYEQYF.

This rearrangement joins TRBV5-4 to TRBJ1-1. Germline CDR1 and CDR2: SGHNT and YYREEE (reference sequence). The CDR3 spans 16 residues. The CDR3 loop reads CASSEIDNFMNTEAFF. Together with reference TRBV5-4 and TRBJ1-1, the CDR3 gives the full variable domain: ETGVTQSPTHLIKTRGQQVTLRCSSQSGHNTVSWYQQALGQGPQFIFQYYREEENGRGNFPPRFSGLQFPNYSSELNVNALELDDSALYLCASSEIDNFMNTEAFFGQGTRLTVV.

J is TRBJ2-4 and V is TRBV12-3 or TRBV12-4; the TCRdb call, TRBD1, lacks DNA for checking. The CDR3 contains 14 residues. CDR3 sequence: CASSLRGAKNIQYF.

The chain joins TRBV29-1 to TRBJ2-7. Germline CDR1 SQVTM, CDR2 ANQGSEA. This CDR3 is built from 16 residues. The CDR3 loop reads CSARSLSSGTIYEQYF.

This chain uses TRBV20-1 with TRBJ2-1; the TCRdb call, TRBD1, lacks DNA for checking. Per germline, CDR1 DFQATT and CDR2 SNEGSKA (reference sequence). This CDR3 is 14 amino acids long. Here the CDR3 reads CSAERESSYNEQFF.

The rearrangement uses TRBV7-2 and TRBJ1-6. Germline loops: CDR1 SGHTA, CDR2 FQGNSA. This CDR3 comprises 14 residues. The CDR3 spells CASSFLQERSPLHF.

The chain employs TRBV5-5 and TRBJ2-3; TCRdb's D gene call, TRBD1, goes unchecked for lack of DNA. The CDR3 consists of 17 residues. Germline CDR1 SGHKS, CDR2 YYEKEE (reference sequence). CDR3 sequence reads: CASSRGQGIPGTDTQYF. Full variable domain (remainder filled in from reference TRBV5-5 and TRBJ2-3): DAGVTQSPTHLIKTRGQQVTLRCSPISGHKSVSWYQQVLGQGPQFIFQYYEKEERGRGNFPDRFSARQFPNYSSELNVNALLLGDSALYLCASSRGQGIPGTDTQYFGPGTRLTVL.

The V gene is TRBV7-6, the J gene TRBJ2-3; TCRdb's D gene call, TRBD2, goes unchecked for lack of DNA. The CDR3 extends over 15 amino acids. The germline V gene encodes CDR1 SGHVS and CDR2 FNYEAQ. The CDR3 spells CASSPGLGGTDTQYF.

The rearrangement joins TRBV5-1 to TRBJ2-5; TCRdb returns TRBD2, unconfirmable since there is no DNA. Germline V CDR1 and CDR2: SGHRS, YFSETQ. The length of the CDR3 is 15 residues. CDR3 in amino acids: CASSLDGGGQETQYF.

CDR3 residues: CASSFSGEAYNEQFF. The chain recombines TRBV7-2 with TRBJ2-1; there is no DNA to check the TCRdb D call of TRBD2. The CDR3 covers 15 residues. Germline CDR1 is SGHTA and CDR2 is FQGNSA.

The chain joins TRBV28 to TRBJ2-5. The CDR3 contains 11 residues. The germline V gene has CDR1 MDHEN and CDR2 SYDVKM. The CDR3 reads CASSIQETQYF.

V usage is TRBV12-3 or TRBV12-4 and J usage is TRBJ1-1. The CDR3 is made up of 13 amino acids. The CDR3 sequence is CASIVWGNTEAFF.

The chain is built from TRBV2 and TRBJ1-6; the TRBD1 assignment by TCRdb is unverifiable without DNA. There are 14 residues in the CDR3. Germline-derived CDR1 and CDR2 are SNHLY and FYNNEI. The CDR3: CASSVDRVNSPLHF.

The chain combines TRBV24-1 with TRBJ2-3; there is no DNA to check the TCRdb D call of TRBD2. Germline lookup yields CDR1 KGHDR and CDR2 SFDVKD. The CDR3 consists of 12 residues. CDR3 amino acids: CATRGLADTQYF.

The chain has TRBV28 and TRBJ2-7; TCRdb selects TRBD1, and the lack of DNA leaves this call unchecked. The CDR3 is 14 residues long. Germline-derived CDR1 and CDR2 are MDHEN and SYDVKM. CDR3: CASSLIQGDYEQYF.

CDR3 amino acids: CASRPLDTGELFF. This rearrangement joins TRBV5-1 to TRBJ2-2; TCRdb's D call of TRBD1 is untestable without DNA. The CDR3 length is 13 residues. CDR1 is SGHRS, CDR2 YFSETQ, per germline.

The J gene is TRBJ2-2, the V gene TRBV6-2 or TRBV6-3; with no DNA, the TCRdb D assignment of TRBD1 cannot be verified. Germline loops: CDR1 MNHEY, CDR2 SVGEGT. This CDR3 contains 15 residues. The CDR3 reads CASRGRDPNTGELFF.

The rearrangement links TRBV4-3 to TRBJ2-7; TCRdb picks TRBD1, but there is no DNA to check that call. The CDR3 is made up of 16 amino acids. Per germline, CDR1 LGHNA and CDR2 YSLEER. The CDR3 is CASSQFFQGQTYEQYF.

The chain recombines TRBV5-1 with TRBJ2-5; TCRdb names TRBD2, which stays unverified in the absence of DNA. The CDR3 is 15 amino acids. Germline CDR1 reads SGHRS; CDR2 reads YFSETQ. The CDR3 reads CASSVISGREETQYF.

The chain joins TRBV9 to TRBJ1-3. Germline loops: CDR1 SGDLS, CDR2 YYNGEE. The CDR3 length is 14 residues. CDR3 sequence reads: CASSVEDSGNTIYF.

The genes are TRBV24-1 and TRBJ2-1; TCRdb outputs TRBD2, but without DNA this stays unchecked. Per the germline V gene, CDR1 is KGHDR and CDR2 is SFDVKD. This CDR3 has 22 residues. The CDR3 reads CATSEGGLASGKVTSSYNEQFF.

This chain uses TRBV29-1 with TRBJ2-4; TCRdb calls TRBD1, which cannot be checked without DNA. Germline loops: CDR1 SQVTM, CDR2 ANQGSEA. CDR3 size: 15 residues. The CDR3 region is CSAPFGGALGNIQYF.

V gene TRBV13 combines with J gene TRBJ2-1; the TRBD2 assignment by TCRdb is unverifiable without DNA. Germline V gene sequence: CDR1 PRHDT, CDR2 FYEKMQ (reference sequence). The CDR3 spans 17 residues. The CDR3 region is CASSLVRTSGARFIQFF. Full variable domain (rest looked up from reference TRBV13 and TRBJ2-1): AAGVIQSPRHLIKEKRETATLKCYPIPRHDTVYWYQQGPGQDPQFLISFYEKMQSDKGSIPDRFSAQQFSDYHSELNMSSLELGDSALYFCASSLVRTSGARFIQFFGPGTRLTVL.

The V gene is TRBV28, the J gene TRBJ2-7. Germline V CDR1 and CDR2: MDHEN, SYDVKM. The CDR3 has 14 residues. CDR3 region: CASSRGQGSYEQYF. The complete variable domain, with remaining parts taken from reference TRBV28 and TRBJ2-7, reads DVKVTQSSRYLVKRTGEKVFLECVQDMDHENMFWYRQDPGLGLRLIYFSYDVKMKEKGDIPEGYSVSREKKERFSLILESASTNQTSMYLCASSRGQGSYEQYFGPGTRLTVT.